The present T cell receptor beta chain was sequenced within a study of Graves' ophthalmopathy and Graves' hyperthyroidism. Amplified TCR beta CDR3 regions were obtained using RNA transcripts as template. The workflow started with a first-round RT-PCR run with HTBI primers and then moved on to a second-round multiplex PCR. TCRdb reprocessed the multiplex PCR reads with MiXCR, giving one entry per CDR3 protein. The table lists more than 45,000 distinct CDR3 sequences, 50% of them singletons. Per the germline V gene, CDR1 is LNHDA and CDR2 is SQIVND (reference sequence). J was trimmed by 12 bases and V by 5 bases; bases with no gene match: 8. The CDR3 spans 13 residues. By proportion, this clonotype is medium-sized.

V and J are TRBV19 and TRBJ2-3; 10 nucleotides match TRBD1. The source of this sequence is an adult man with Graves' ophthalmopathy. Sequenced sample: peripheral blood. CDR3 residues: CASSLTGTGDQYF. DNA of the CDR3: TGTGCCAGTAGTCTCACCGGGACAGGGGACCAGTATTTT.